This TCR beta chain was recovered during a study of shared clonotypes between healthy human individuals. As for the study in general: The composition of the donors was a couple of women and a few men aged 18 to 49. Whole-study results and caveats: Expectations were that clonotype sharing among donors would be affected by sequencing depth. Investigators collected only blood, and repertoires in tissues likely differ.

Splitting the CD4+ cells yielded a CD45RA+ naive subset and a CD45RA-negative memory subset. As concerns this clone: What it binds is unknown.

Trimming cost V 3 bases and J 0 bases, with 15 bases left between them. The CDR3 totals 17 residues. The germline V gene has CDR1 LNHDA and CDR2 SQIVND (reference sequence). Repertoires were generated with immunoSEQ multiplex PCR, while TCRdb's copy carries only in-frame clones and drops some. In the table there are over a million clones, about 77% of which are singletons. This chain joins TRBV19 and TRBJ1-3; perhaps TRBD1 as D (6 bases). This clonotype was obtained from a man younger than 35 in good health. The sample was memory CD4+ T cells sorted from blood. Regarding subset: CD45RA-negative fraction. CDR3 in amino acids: CASSIPRVRGSGNTIYF. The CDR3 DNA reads TGTGCCAGTAGTATTCCCCGGGTCAGGGGCTCTGGAAACACCATATATTTT.